This entry concerns a single TCR beta chain. What it binds is not known. Only in-frame clones appear in the TCRdb table, and some are missing; sequencing was by immunoSEQ multiplex PCR. The table includes more than 65,000 clones, around 89% detected once. This entry belongs to a study of OX40 agonist ivuxolimab in advanced cancers. Study as a whole: Of the patients, three showed partial responses, one with hepatocellular carcinoma and two with cutaneous melanoma. Study observations and caveats: Averaging showed that CD8+ T cells had more expanded clones than CD4+ did.

CDR1 is MNHNY and CDR2 is SVGAGI in the germline V gene (reference sequence). V gave up 7 bases and J gave up 6 bases, with 19 bases separating them. This CDR3 has 15 residues. The sequence came from an adult with an advanced solid tumor such as melanoma, head and neck, liver or kidney cancer. This chain uses TRBV6-6 with TRBJ2-1; D is tentatively TRBD1 or TRBD2 (6 bases each). The input for sequencing was CD4+ or CD8+ T cells sorted from blood, taken in a trial of the OX40 agonist ivuxolimab. The CDR3 is CASTNVRGDANEQFF. The CDR3 region has the DNA TGTGCCAGCACCAACGTTAGGGGGGACGCCAATGAGCAGTTCTTC.